The clone carrying this T cell receptor beta chain was detected a few times. Its antigen is currently unknown. The data derive from a study of T cells in Graves' hyperthyroidism and ophthalmopathy. Study results and limitations: Most clonotypes expanded in the thyroid (above 0.001) were also present in blood. The model identified upcoming ophthalmopathy a median approximately 6.4 months ahead of onset.

The study collected blood at first hyperthyroidism diagnosis, before any ophthalmopathy symptoms arose. The authors took PBMCs from over 8.5 ml fresh peripheral blood. What was amplified from RNA transcripts were TCR beta CDR3 regions. The TCR CDR3 first-round RT-PCR relied on the HTBI primer set. TCRdb fed the multiplex PCR reads into MiXCR, producing one record per CDR3 protein. The sample gives fewer than 450,000 distinct CDR3 sequences, roughly 15% of which show up once; almost 35% is in the top ten. Germline assignment: CDR1 KGHDR and CDR2 SFDVKD. The CDR3 loop spans 14 amino acids. V lost 3 bases to trimming and J lost 3 bases, with 8 bases between them.

The clonotype comes from a woman aged 25 to 39 with Graves' hyperthyroidism that later progressed to Graves' ophthalmopathy. The sample was blood. This rearrangement joins TRBV24-1 to TRBJ1-5; tentatively, D is TRBD1 (5 bases). The CDR3 DNA follows: TGTGCCACCAGTGATCCGGGACCCAATCAGCCCCAGCATTTT. It codes for CATSDPGPNQPQHF.